Presented here are 20 T cell receptor beta chains from one specimen sequenced in a study of blood T cell repertoires in COVID-19. Sequenced by immunoSEQ multiplex PCR; TCRdb stores in-frame clones only, minus some. Of 650,000 to 800,000 clones listed, around 90% are singletons. The sample consisted of peripheral blood. The origin of the receptors is a woman younger than 30 with acute or convalescent COVID-19.

The V and J genes are TRBV5-4 and TRBJ1-1; D is ambiguous. Germline assignment: CDR1 SGHNT and CDR2 YYREEE (reference sequence). The V end was cut by 1 base, the J end by 0 bases, with 10 bases between. The length of the CDR3 is 15 residues. The CDR3 here is CASSLQQTVNTEAFF. The CDR3 DNA follows: TGTGCCAGCAGCTTGCAACAAACCGTGAACACTGAAGCTTTCTTT. Filled out from reference TRBV5-4 and TRBJ1-1, the complete variable domain reads ETGVTQSPTHLIKTRGQQVTLRCSSQSGHNTVSWYQQALGQGPQFIFQYYREEENGRGNFPPRFSGLQFPNYSSELNVNALELDDSALYLCASSLQQTVNTEAFFGQGTRLTVV.

The chain combines TRBV12-3 or TRBV12-4 with TRBJ2-7, with a weak D call TRBD1 (5 bases). V dropped 3 bases and J dropped 1 base, with 7 bases sitting between them. This CDR3 contains 13 residues. In DNA, the CDR3 is TGTGCCAGCAGTTTGGACAATTCCTACGAGCAGTACTTC. Its protein is CASSLDNSYEQYF.

V and J are TRBV5-4 and TRBJ2-7; TRBD1 agrees at 9 bases. Germline V gives CDR1 SGHNT, CDR2 YYREEE (reference sequence). Germline trimming cut 0 bases from V and 6 bases from J; bases unmatched to any gene: 4. The CDR3 runs to 14 residues. DNA of the CDR3: TGTGCCAGCAGCTTGGGACAGGGGGGAGGCGAGCAGTACTTC. Translated, it gives CASSLGQGGGEQYF.

The J gene is TRBJ2-7, the V gene TRBV19, with a weak D call TRBD2 (5 bases). CDR1 and CDR2 (germline): LNHDA, SQIVND (reference sequence). This CDR3 spans 14 amino acids. The V end lost 5 bases, the J end lost 6 bases, and 17 bases lay between the germline ends. The CDR3 nucleotides read TGTGCCAGTAGTCCCCGGGGTTCGGCGGGCGAGCAGTACTTC. Translating gives CASSPRGSAGEQYF. Variable domain in full (rest from reference TRBV19 and TRBJ2-7): DGGITQSPKYLFRKEGQNVTLSCEQNLNHDAMYWYRQDPGQGLRLIYYSQIVNDFQKGDIAEGYSVSREKKESFPLTVTSAQKNPTAFYLCASSPRGSAGEQYFGPGTRLTVT.

The chain links TRBV3-1 (or the pseudogene TRBV3-2) to TRBJ2-3; the match to TRBD2 covers 13 bases. Trimming removed 1 base from V and 4 bases from J; junction bases left unmatched: 5. The germline gives CDR1 LGHDT, CDR2 YNNKEL (reference sequence). The CDR3 sequence is 17 residues long. CDR3 protein: CASSQARLAGGPDTQYF. The CDR3, as DNA: TGTGCCAGCAGCCAAGCTCGACTAGCGGGGGGACCAGATACGCAGTATTTT.

The chain recombines TRBV2 with TRBJ1-5; 11 bases are a match to TRBD1. The germline V gene has CDR1 SNHLY and CDR2 FYNNEI. Unmatched junction bases numbered 5, after V lost 4 bases and J lost 6 bases. The CDR3 consists of 15 residues. DNA of the CDR3: TGTGCCAGCAGTGTCGGACAGGGGGCTGTTCAGCCCCAGCATTTT. Protein: CASSVGQGAVQPQHF. Variable domain in full (rest from reference TRBV2 and TRBJ1-5): EPEVTQTPSHQVTQMGQEVILRCVPISNHLYFYWYRQILGQKVEFLVSFYNNEISEKSEIFDDQFSVERPDGSNFTLKIRSTKLEDSAMYFCASSVGQGAVQPQHFGDGTRLSIL.

The genes are TRBV3-1 (or the pseudogene TRBV3-2) and TRBJ2-2, with D possibly TRBD1 on 6 matching bases. Germline V lookup: CDR1 LGHDT, CDR2 YNNKEL (reference sequence). The V end lost 1 base, the J end lost 5 bases, and 8 bases lay between the germline ends. CDR3 length equals 14 residues. The CDR3 is CASSQGTETGELFF. DNA of the CDR3: TGTGCCAGCAGCCAAGGGACAGAGACCGGGGAGCTGTTTTTT.

J is TRBJ1-6 and V is TRBV10-3; weak D call: TRBD1 (5 bases). V dropped 6 bases and J dropped 4 bases, with 16 bases sitting between them. Germline values: CDR1 ENHRY, CDR2 SYGVKD. CDR3 size: 16 residues. The CDR3 loop is CAIRDTGFWYNSPLHF. The CDR3, as DNA: TGTGCCATCAGGGATACAGGATTTTGGTATAATTCACCCCTCCACTTT.

This chain uses TRBV6-2 or TRBV6-3 with TRBJ1-2; D is unresolved. This CDR3 spans 13 amino acids. From germline, CDR1 is MNHEY and CDR2 SVGEGT. V was shortened by 0 bases and J by 8 bases, with 10 bases between the two germline ends. Written as DNA, the CDR3 is TGTGCCAGCAGTTACTCTATCGAGCGGGGCTACACCTTC. Encoded protein: CASSYSIERGYTF.

This chain joins TRBV6-2 or TRBV6-3 and TRBJ2-7; D remains ambiguous. Trimming stripped 2 bases from V and 7 bases from J, with 12 bases between. The CDR3 runs to 13 residues. Germline lookup yields CDR1 MNHEY and CDR2 SVGEGT. The CDR3 DNA follows: TGTGCCAGCAGTTACGGCACGTTTTGGGAGCAGTACTTC. Its protein is CASSYGTFWEQYF.

The chain combines TRBV5-1 with TRBJ1-6; 7 bases are shared with TRBD1. This CDR3 spans 16 amino acids. Trimming cost V 0 bases and J 7 bases; bases outside gene matches: 7. Per the germline V gene, CDR1 is SGHRS and CDR2 is YFSETQ. CDR3 loop: CASSLAEGTENSPLHF. DNA of the CDR3: TGCGCCAGCAGCTTGGCCGAGGGGACAGAGAATTCACCCCTCCACTTT.

This clone was recorded only once. The chain's CDR3 is CASSIQLREAAFF. The CDR3, as DNA: TGTGCCAGTAGTATACAGCTGAGGGAAGCAGCTTTCTTT. The chain is built from TRBV19 and TRBJ1-1; the D is unclear. The CDR3 contains 13 residues. CDR1 and CDR2 from the germline V gene are LNHDA and SQIVND (reference sequence). V was trimmed by 2 bases and J by 10 bases, leaving 14 bases between them.

This clone was seen just once. This sequence joins TRBV6-5 and TRBJ2-1; D ambiguous. The V end lost 6 bases, the J end lost 6 bases, and 6 bases lay between the germline ends. Germline CDR1 reads MNHEY; CDR2 reads SVGAGI. The CDR3 totals 11 residues. The CDR3 is CASSTINEQFF. For the CDR3, the DNA is TGTGCCAGCAGCACAATCAATGAGCAGTTCTTC.

This chain connects TRBV19 to TRBJ2-7, with D possibly matching TRBD2 (6 bases). V lost 3 bases and J lost 5, with 20 bases in between. CDR1 LNHDA and CDR2 SQIVND come from the germline V gene (reference sequence). The CDR3 runs to 16 residues. This chain's CDR3 is CASSMFLGGTVDEQYF. CDR3 DNA sequence: TGTGCCAGTAGTATGTTTCTCGGGGGAACCGTGGACGAGCAGTACTTC. The full variable domain, with the rest looked up from reference TRBV19 and TRBJ2-7, is DGGITQSPKYLFRKEGQNVTLSCEQNLNHDAMYWYRQDPGQGLRLIYYSQIVNDFQKGDIAEGYSVSREKKESFPLTVTSAQKNPTAFYLCASSMFLGGTVDEQYFGPGTRLTVT.

The V gene is TRBV18, the J gene TRBJ1-2, with 8 bases fitting TRBD1. J gave up 11 bases and V 2 bases, and 10 bases lay outside the gene matches. CDR1 and CDR2 from the germline V gene are KGHSH and LQKENI. CDR3 size: 14 residues. The CDR3 region is CASSPTGQDIPYTF. The DNA of the CDR3 is TGTGCCAGCTCACCAACGGGACAGGATATCCCATACACCTTC.

The gene calls are TRBV7-9 and TRBJ1-1; a weak D match, TRBD1 (6 bases). The CDR3 sequence is 12 residues long. The V end lost 5 bases, the J end lost 6 bases, and 10 bases lay between the germline ends. Germline V CDR1 and CDR2: SEHNR, FQNEAQ (reference sequence). The CDR3 bases are TGTGCCAGCAGCCCGCAGGGGTCTGAAGCTTTCTTT. It encodes CASSPQGSEAFF.

The V gene is TRBV9, the J gene TRBJ1-2; possibly TRBD1 for D (6 bases). Germline V gene lookup returns CDR1 SGDLS and CDR2 YYNGEE. The CDR3 contains 15 residues. V dropped 0 bases and J dropped 2 bases, with 11 bases sitting between them. Written as DNA, the CDR3 is TGTGCCAGCAGCGTAGCTACAGGGACAAACTATGGCTACACCTTC. Translated, it gives CASSVATGTNYGYTF.

This clone was observed a few times. Additional DNA sequences in this sample encode the identical CDR3. The V gene is TRBV28, the J gene TRBJ1-2; 7 nucleotides align to TRBD1. The CDR3 is made up of 13 amino acids. Trimming took 3 bases from V and 4 from J; bases not matched to a gene: 2. Germline CDR1 and CDR2: MDHEN and SYDVKM. The CDR3 bases are TGTGCCAGCAGTTTCCAGGGGGGCTATGGCTACACCTTC. Protein sequence: CASSFQGGYGYTF.

The rearrangement uses TRBV19 and TRBJ1-2; no clear D gene. The V end lost 10 bases, the J end lost 1 base, and 10 bases lay between the germline ends. CDR3 length: 12 amino acids. Per the germline V gene, CDR1 is LNHDA and CDR2 is SQIVND (reference sequence). The CDR3 sequence is CATAELNYGYTF. The DNA for the CDR3 is TGTGCCACCGCTGAACTTAACTATGGCTACACCTTC.

The rearrangement links TRBV29-1 to TRBJ2-7; a possible D gene is TRBD1 (5 bases). This CDR3 region has 13 residues. V shed 6 bases and J shed 5 bases, with 17 bases lying between them. Germline CDR1 and CDR2: SQVTM and ANQGSEA. This CDR3 is CSVPIQGSNEQYF. In nucleotides, the CDR3 is TGCAGCGTCCCCATTCAGGGTTCCAACGAGCAGTACTTC.